This TCR beta chain was identified in a study of T cells in Graves' hyperthyroidism and ophthalmopathy. This clonotype was seen ten or more times. There are 16 residues in the CDR3. V was trimmed by 3 bases and J by 0 bases, leaving 12 bases between them. Germline V lookup: CDR1 KGHDR, CDR2 SFDVKD. Regions amplified from RNA transcripts were the TCR beta CDR3 regions. Primed by the HTBI set, a first-round RT-PCR was run on the TCR CDR3. TCRdb analysed the multiplex PCR reads with MiXCR anew, one entry per CDR3 protein. This sample has fewer than 450,000 distinct CDR3 sequences, with around 18% found just once.

The rearrangement uses TRBV24-1 and TRBJ2-3, with D possibly TRBD1 on 6 matching bases. Sequencing used blood. The receptor's source is a man in his late teens or twenties with Graves' ophthalmopathy. The CDR3 coding sequence is TGTGCCACCAGTGATGGCCGTGGACAGAGCACAGATACGCAGTATTTT. Translating it yields CATSDGRGQSTDTQYF.